Listed below are T cell receptor beta chains from one sample, sequenced in a study of human T cells and chemical hapten exposure. TCRdb itself ran the 5' RACE reads through MiXCR, one entry per CDR3 protein. The sample comprises tens of thousands of distinct CDR3 sequences, approximately 15% of which are singletons, and 6.5% to 7% rests with the top ten. The receptors shown here come from a female donor in good health. Each CDR3 is given with its conserved first and last residue. The order of the fields is V gene, CDR3 protein.

TRBV3-1 | CASSQDRRQYF
TRBV29-1 | CSGERPEGNTEAFF
TRBV5-4 | CASSSRGTGDGMNTEAFF
TRBV5-6 | CASSLGGLGNQPQHF
TRBV7-2 | CASSHGGTTPHTQYF
TRBV12-3/TRBV12-4 | CASSKGQGVAEAFF
TRBV19 | CASGLGQETQYF
TRBV9 | CASSVGGSYNSPLHF
TRBV7-9 | CASSLAGALETQYF
TRBV18 | CASSPWDRKDGGYTF
TRBV12-5 | CASGLLLTELNTEAFF
TRBV18 | CASSPARGANTGELFF
TRBV7-8 | CASSSYRDTAWTQYF
TRBV18 | CASSPPVRTEAFF
TRBV27 | CASSPGQGVSGANVLTF
TRBV5-1 | CASSPAGGDQPQHF
TRBV20-1 | CSARDVSSGNTEAFF
TRBV5-5 | CASSLDGFRTEAFF
TRBV28 | CASSFEESGYTF
TRBV28 | CAITKMGTGVYEQYF
TRBV30 | CAWSPLTPNTEAFF
TRBV30 | CAWNPLGREMAFF
TRBV12-3/TRBV12-4 | CASSLQGAGYTF
TRBV27 | CASSSQGVSQPQHF
TRBV5-4 | CASSLGPGTTTYEQYF
TRBV6-1 | CASIRTSVNYNEQFF
TRBV20-1 | CSARPIGLAGDYSYEQYF
TRBV7-2 | CASRRGTNQYF
TRBV7-9 | CASSLASGLAGLNEQFF
TRBV7-8 | CASSRGQEQETQYF
TRBV2 | CASRAGTDYGYTF
TRBV5-6 | CASSLPLGVTTEAFF
TRBV12-3/TRBV12-4 | CASSLGRGQETQYF
TRBV4-2 | CASSQRPLAGGEGEQYF
TRBV29-1 | CSVGMRLVIDTQYF
TRBV6-5 | CASSAGQGGYNEQFF
TRBV5-6 | CASSKGRLAQETQYF
TRBV20-1 | CSATLSGAVDEKLFF
TRBV20-1 | CSARPSPGGLAVPTQYF
TRBV15 | CATSRDGRHTGELFF
TRBV28 | CASSPGFHYTYEQYF
TRBV18 | CASSPPWPLPDTQYF
TRBV6-2/TRBV6-3 | CASIDRLSTYEQYF
TRBV3-1 | CASSDLALTYEQYF
TRBV7-8 | CASSLLARDADTQYF
TRBV4-2 | CASSQETPARGEETQYF
TRBV11-2 | CASSSGTGTWEQYF
TRBV15 | CATSSPTSSTDTQYF
TRBV7-2 | CASSLFVFIGDPANYGYTF
TRBV5-6 | CASSLVGEQFF
TRBV3-1 | CASSQGGGSNQPQHF
TRBV6-5 | CASSYRRPSSYNEQFF
TRBV28 | CASSRGQGNIQYF
TRBV6-1 | CASSDGQGYEPQHF
TRBV10-3 | CAISPDHQNIQYF
TRBV29-1 | CSVEGWRGRVGETQYF
TRBV29-1 | CSVFFSGANVLTF
TRBV12-3/TRBV12-4 | CASSGGTSGIYNEQFF
TRBV14 | CASSRKQAQGAGNTIYF